These 19 T cell receptor beta chains were all obtained from the same sample, sequenced in a study of vaccination effects on CD4 cells after COVID-19 (dated by TCRdb to the early 2020s). Receptor libraries were prepared by the immunoSEQ multiplex PCR assay. TCRdb took this table from immuneACCESS and kept in-frame rearrangements with V and J called. Such tables lack part of the clones; where checked against another copy, unresolved V genes explain under half of the gap, and the rest is unexplained. The table for this sample lists approximately 74,000 clones; roughly 73% of them were counted only once. About 2.5% of the sample is held by the ten biggest clonotypes. Their specific antigens are unknown. After around ten days of culture, CD4+ T cells were isolated with the EasySep CD4+ T cell isolation kit. Participants received two doses of either the BNT162b2 or the mRNA-1273 mRNA SARS-CoV-2 vaccine.

The input for sequencing was CD4+ T cells from PBMCs cultured without peptide, taken after COVID-19 vaccination. The receptors here all came from a human donor who received a COVID-19 vaccine.

This clone was seen a single time. The chain combines TRBV9 with TRBJ2-3; D is perhaps TRBD1 or TRBD2 (5 bases each). V was trimmed by 0 bases and J by 3 bases, leaving 11 bases between them. Germline values: CDR1 SGDLS, CDR2 YYNGEE. The CDR3 length is 15 residues. The CDR3 region is CASSVVPEGTDTQYF. In DNA, the CDR3 is TGTGCCAGCAGCGTAGTCCCCGAGGGGACAGATACGCAGTATTTT.

The V gene is TRBV3-1 (or the pseudogene TRBV3-2), the J gene TRBJ2-5, with D uncertain. Germline CDR1 LGHDT, CDR2 YNNKEL (reference sequence). V gave up 1 base and J gave up 4 bases, with 4 bases separating them. CDR3 size: 12 residues. The CDR3 nucleotides read TGTGCCAGCAGCCAAGTTCCAGAGACCCAGTACTTC. The encoded protein is CASSQVPETQYF.

The chain is built from TRBV7-2 and TRBJ2-2; D is undetermined. Germline loops: CDR1 SGHTA, CDR2 FQGNSA. This CDR3 region has 13 residues. Trimming removed 1 base at V and 1 base at J, with 1 base between. The CDR3 region has the DNA TGTGCCAGCAGCTTAGAGAACACCGGGGAGCTGTTTTTT. Its protein product is CASSLENTGELFF. Full variable domain (missing parts from reference TRBV7-2 and TRBJ2-2): GAGVSQSPSNKVTEKGKDVELRCDPISGHTALYWYRQSLGQGLEFLIYFQGNSAPDKSGLPSDRFSAERTGGSVSTLTIQRTQQEDSAVYLCASSLENTGELFFGEGSRLTVL.

V usage is TRBV6-2 or TRBV6-3 and J usage is TRBJ2-1, with D perhaps TRBD2 (5 bases). The V gene's germline CDR1 is MNHEY and CDR2 SVGEGT. This CDR3 has 14 amino acids. V was shortened by 0 bases and J by 7 bases, with 10 bases between the two germline ends. The CDR3 protein is CASSYSDYENEQFF. Written as DNA, the CDR3 is TGTGCCAGCAGTTACTCCGACTACGAGAATGAGCAGTTCTTC.

J is TRBJ2-5 and V is TRBV5-1; D ambiguous. Trimming removed 0 bases at V and 1 base at J, with 7 bases between. CDR3 length: 14 amino acids. Per germline, CDR1 SGHRS and CDR2 YFSETQ. CDR3 sequence: CASSLVPGQETQYF. CDR3 DNA sequence: TGCGCCAGCAGCTTGGTCCCGGGCCAAGAGACCCAGTACTTC.

This clone was seen a single time. The gene calls are TRBV28 and TRBJ1-2; D unclear. V was shortened by 3 bases and J by 3 bases, with 14 bases between the two germline ends. The germline gives CDR1 MDHEN, CDR2 SYDVKM. The CDR3 has 15 amino acids. This CDR3 is CASSFRSTSHYGYTF. The CDR3 DNA is TGTGCCAGCAGTTTTAGGTCCACTTCACACTATGGCTACACCTTC.

The sample holds a few counts of this clone. This sequence joins TRBV7-8 and TRBJ2-7; TRBD1 matches 7 bases. CDR1 SGHVS and CDR2 FQNEAQ come from the germline V gene. The length of the CDR3 is 14 residues. V dropped 2 bases and J dropped 6; count of bases not matched to a gene: 7. The chain's CDR3 is CASSLQTGSTEQYV. DNA of the CDR3: TGTGCCAGCAGCTTACAGACAGGGTCGACCGAGCAGTACGTC.

The chain recombines TRBV7-2 with TRBJ1-5; D is unresolved. CDR1 is SGHTA, CDR2 FQGNSA, per germline. Trimming removed 5 bases from V and 10 bases from J, with 12 bases in between. This CDR3 is built from 12 residues. The CDR3 is CASSRAGSPQHF. The CDR3 DNA follows: TGTGCCAGCAGCAGGGCAGGCTCTCCCCAGCATTTT.

This clone was seen only a few times. The chain recombines TRBV4-3 with TRBJ2-7; D may be TRBD1 or TRBD2 (5 bases each). The CDR3 runs 15 residues. The germline gives CDR1 LGHNA, CDR2 YSLEER. Trimming removed 1 base at V and 2 bases at J, with 12 bases between. The CDR3 DNA is TGCGCCAGCAGCCAAGCGTATCAGGGACCCTACGAGCAGTACGTC. Residues: CASSQAYQGPYEQYV.

V and J are TRBV28 and TRBJ2-7, with no clear D. Trimming took 6 bases from V and 2 from J, leaving 20 bases between them. This CDR3 has 16 amino acids. Germline CDR1 reads MDHEN; CDR2 reads SYDVKM. The CDR3 DNA reads as TGTGCCAGCAGCCCCAATGTAGGGTCTGCTACCTACGAGCAGTACGTC. It translates to CASSPNVGSATYEQYV.

The table lists this clone with a few counts. The chain links TRBV4-3 to TRBJ1-1; D ambiguous. The V and J ends lost 3 bases and 6 bases respectively, with 11 bases between them. The CDR3 loop spans 13 amino acids. Germline CDR1 and CDR2: LGHNA and YSLEER. The chain's CDR3 is CASSQSGSPEAFF. CDR3 DNA sequence: TGCGCCAGCAGCCAGTCGGGCAGTCCTGAAGCTTTCTTT.

The chain recombines TRBV18 with TRBJ2-3; D might be TRBD1 (6 bases). The CDR3 extends over 18 amino acids. Germline V lookup: CDR1 KGHSH, CDR2 LQKENI. The V end lost 4 bases, the J end lost 0 bases, and 20 bases lay between the germline ends. The CDR3 reads CASSLTLSDRPSTDTQYF. As DNA, the CDR3 is TGTGCCAGCTCACTAACACTTTCAGACAGGCCTAGCACAGATACGCAGTATTTT. The full variable domain, completed using reference TRBV18 and TRBJ2-3, is NAGVMQNPRHLVRRRGQEARLRCSPMKGHSHVYWYRQLPEEGLKFMVYLQKENIIDESGMPKERFSAEFPKEGPSILRIQQVVRGDSAAYFCASSLTLSDRPSTDTQYFGPGTRLTVL.

There are a few counts of this clone. The rearrangement joins TRBV9 to TRBJ1-4, with D possibly matching TRBD1 (6 bases). Per the germline V gene, CDR1 is SGDLS and CDR2 is YYNGEE. V was clipped by 4 bases and J by 7 bases, with 17 bases between them. CDR3 length equals 15 residues. The CDR3 sequence: CASSSVQGRGEKLFF. The CDR3 region has the DNA TGTGCCAGCAGCTCCGTACAGGGCAGGGGTGAAAAACTGTTTTTT. Together with reference TRBV9 and TRBJ1-4, the CDR3 gives the full variable domain: DSGVTQTPKHLITATGQRVTLRCSPRSGDLSVYWYQQSLDQGLQFLIQYYNGEERAKGNILERFSAQQFPDLHSELNLSSLELGDSALYFCASSSVQGRGEKLFFGSGTQLSVL.

The chain recombines TRBV2 with TRBJ1-5; TRBD1 might be the D (5 bases). This CDR3 is built from 14 residues. Trimming cost V 4 bases and J 2 bases, with 9 bases left between them. Germline CDR1 is SNHLY and CDR2 is FYNNEI. Here the CDR3 reads CASSAGHRNQPQHF. The DNA for the CDR3 is TGTGCCAGCAGTGCAGGGCATCGCAATCAGCCCCAGCATTTT.

This sequence joins TRBV3-1 (or the pseudogene TRBV3-2) and TRBJ1-2; TRBD1 matches at 7 bases. The trim removed 0 bases at V and 5 bases at J, leaving 15 bases unmatched. CDR1 is LGHDT and CDR2 is YNNKEL in the germline V gene (reference sequence). The CDR3 has 18 residues. The CDR3 sequence is CASSQDRPSSGTDYGYTF. In DNA form, the CDR3 reads TGTGCCAGCAGCCAAGATCGGCCATCCTCCGGGACAGATTATGGCTACACCTTC.

V is TRBV11-1 and J is TRBJ2-2; D is uncertain. The germline V gene encodes CDR1 SGHAT and CDR2 FQDESV (reference sequence). Trimming took off 5 bases at V and 4 bases at J, with 14 bases between the two ends. The CDR3 runs to 15 residues. CDR3 nucleotide sequence: TGTGCCAGCAGCCCCCCGGGCCAGCGCACCGGGGAGCTGTTTTTT. It specifies CASSPPGQRTGELFF.

This clone has just one count. The chain is built from TRBV18 and TRBJ2-7; TRBD1 is a possible D gene (8 bases). The CDR3 length is 13 residues. Germline V gives CDR1 KGHSH, CDR2 LQKENI. V lost 5 bases to trimming and J lost 4 bases, with 12 bases between them. The CDR3 spells CASSLQGGYEQYV. The CDR3 DNA reads TGTGCCAGCTCATTACAGGGGGGGTACGAGCAGTACGTC.

This clone was observed a handful of times. This chain connects TRBV7-6 to TRBJ1-1, with 8 positions matching TRBD1. The CDR3 covers 14 residues. Trimming removed 4 bases from V and 1 base from J; junction bases left unmatched: 2. From germline, CDR1 is SGHVS and CDR2 FNYEAQ. The CDR3, as DNA: TGTGCCAGCAGCTCCGGACAGGGGAACACTGAAGCTTTCTTT. Amino acid sequence: CASSSGQGNTEAFF.

This sequence joins TRBV6-5 and TRBJ2-2; the match to TRBD2 covers 10 bases. The V segment lost 4 bases and the J segment 4 bases; nucleotides outside the gene matches: 3. CDR1 and CDR2 from the germline V gene are MNHEY and SVGAGI. There are 15 residues in the CDR3. The CDR3 spells CASSLGLASTGELFF. The CDR3 coding sequence is TGTGCCAGCAGTTTGGGACTAGCGTCCACCGGGGAGCTGTTTTTT.